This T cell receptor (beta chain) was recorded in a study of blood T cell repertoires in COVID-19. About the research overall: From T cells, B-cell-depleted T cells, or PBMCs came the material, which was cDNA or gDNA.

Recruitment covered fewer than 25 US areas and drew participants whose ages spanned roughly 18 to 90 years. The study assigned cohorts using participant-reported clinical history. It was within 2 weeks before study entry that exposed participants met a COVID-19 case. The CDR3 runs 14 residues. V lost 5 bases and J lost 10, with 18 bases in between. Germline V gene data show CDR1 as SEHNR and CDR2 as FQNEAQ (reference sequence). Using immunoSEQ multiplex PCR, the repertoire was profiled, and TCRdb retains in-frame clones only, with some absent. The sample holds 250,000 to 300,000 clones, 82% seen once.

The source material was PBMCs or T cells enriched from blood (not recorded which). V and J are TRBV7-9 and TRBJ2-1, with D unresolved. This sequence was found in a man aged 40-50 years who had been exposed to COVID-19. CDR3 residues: CASSPPLDSPEQFF. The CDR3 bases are TGTGCCAGCAGCCCACCTCTAGACTCCCCGGAGCAGTTCTTC.